These T cell receptor beta chains were read from a single sample in a study of blood T cell repertoires in COVID-19. Assay: immunoSEQ multiplex PCR; the TCRdb copy retains only in-frame clones and omits some. The sample lists roughly 120,000 clones, less than 95% occurring once. Sequenced input: peripheral blood. Source of these receptors: a human donor with active COVID-19. The donor label of this sample is uncertain. The CDR3 runs from the conserved cysteine through the conserved F or W. Part of the rows lack a size; the others show once, few, many or a class for expanded clones.

CDR3aa: CASRPTSGGAIGELFF; abundance: -; v_gene: TRBV2; j_gene: TRBJ2-2
CDR3aa: CASSPPGAYNSPLHF; abundance: -; v_gene: TRBV9; j_gene: TRBJ1-6
CDR3aa: CASSYPGEQFF; abundance: once; v_gene: TRBV28; j_gene: TRBJ2-1
CDR3aa: CASSQARTGYSPLHF; abundance: -; v_gene: TRBV14; j_gene: TRBJ1-6
CDR3aa: CASSSSLAGDYNEQFF; abundance: -; v_gene: TRBV3-1/TRBV3-2; j_gene: TRBJ2-1
CDR3aa: CAWSVWAGRHANTEAFF; abundance: -; v_gene: TRBV30; j_gene: TRBJ1-1
CDR3aa: CAVAWGGQNEQFF; abundance: -; v_gene: TRBV27; j_gene: TRBJ2-1
CDR3aa: CASSLATGTGYTF; abundance: -; v_gene: TRBV12-3/TRBV12-4; j_gene: TRBJ1-2
CDR3aa: CASSFGRGSDEQYF; abundance: -; v_gene: TRBV7-8; j_gene: TRBJ2-7
CDR3aa: CASSPRPLAGGPGELFF; abundance: -; v_gene: TRBV27; j_gene: TRBJ2-2
CDR3aa: CASSLRLAGGQETQYF; abundance: -; v_gene: TRBV18; j_gene: TRBJ2-5
CDR3aa: CASSLVQGAEAFF; abundance: -; v_gene: TRBV7-2; j_gene: TRBJ1-1
CDR3aa: CASSLFREAFF; abundance: -; v_gene: TRBV5-6; j_gene: TRBJ1-1
CDR3aa: CASSEWGVATNEKLFF; abundance: -; v_gene: TRBV2; j_gene: TRBJ1-4
CDR3aa: CASSWTGNEQYF; abundance: -; v_gene: TRBV7-2; j_gene: TRBJ2-7
CDR3aa: CALRGVTNYGYTF; abundance: -; v_gene: TRBV30; j_gene: TRBJ1-2
CDR3aa: CASSPGGGATVETQYF; abundance: -; v_gene: TRBV9; j_gene: TRBJ2-5
CDR3aa: CASSLRLAPEQFF; abundance: -; v_gene: TRBV12-3/TRBV12-4; j_gene: TRBJ2-1
CDR3aa: CASSLGQTYEQYF; abundance: -; v_gene: TRBV11-2; j_gene: TRBJ2-7
CDR3aa: CASSATGRGYTF; abundance: -; v_gene: TRBV25-1; j_gene: TRBJ1-2
CDR3aa: CASSQTAPGLAGGEPRTDTQYF; abundance: once; v_gene: TRBV4-3; j_gene: TRBJ2-3
CDR3aa: CASSSGLAGYTDTQYF; abundance: -; v_gene: TRBV11-3; j_gene: TRBJ2-3
CDR3aa: CASSEGRAGYLNTEAFF; abundance: -; v_gene: TRBV25-1; j_gene: TRBJ1-1
CDR3aa: CASSSPRGKPTGELFF; abundance: few; v_gene: TRBV9; j_gene: TRBJ2-2
CDR3aa: CASTVGGGEQFF; abundance: -; v_gene: TRBV12-3/TRBV12-4; j_gene: TRBJ2-1
CDR3aa: CASQRRGLIQETQYF; abundance: -; v_gene: TRBV5-1; j_gene: TRBJ2-5
CDR3aa: CASSLVQGRGYTF; abundance: -; v_gene: TRBV5-6; j_gene: TRBJ1-2